The 6 T cell receptor beta chains below were found in one sample sequenced in a study of cytomegalovirus exposure and HLA in healthy donors. The method was immunoSEQ multiplex PCR; TCRdb's version includes in-frame clones alone and lacks a portion of them. The table has over 110,000 clones, roughly 81% seen once. The source material was PBMCs. All receptors come from a woman between 25 and 40 years old in good health and CMV-seronegative.

The V gene is TRBV7-9, the J gene TRBJ1-1, with 9 bases identical to TRBD1. Trimming at V came to 5 bases and at J to 10 bases, leaving 2 bases not matched to a gene. This CDR3 comprises 11 residues. Germline V gives CDR1 SEHNR, CDR2 FQNEAQ (reference sequence). The CDR3 reads CASSQQGAAFF. The CDR3 coding sequence is TGTGCCAGCAGCCAACAGGGGGCAGCTTTCTTT.

This chain links TRBV4-1 with TRBJ1-2; weak D call: TRBD1 (5 bases). The germline V and J ends were trimmed by 1 base and 5 bases, with 17 bases remaining between them. This CDR3 is 16 amino acids long. The germline V gene has CDR1 MGHRA and CDR2 YSYEKL. The CDR3 DNA follows: TGCGCCAGCAGCCAAGTATTGACAGAGGCTTGGTATGGCTACACCTTC. This translates into CASSQVLTEAWYGYTF.

The chain carries TRBV29-1 and TRBJ2-2; D may be TRBD2 (5 bases). There are 12 residues in the CDR3. Germline V lookup: CDR1 SQVTM, CDR2 ANQGSEA. Deletions cut 5 bases from V and 7 bases from J, with 11 bases between. The CDR3 loop reads CSVRGEDGELFF. The CDR3, as DNA: TGCAGCGTTCGGGGAGAGGACGGGGAGCTGTTTTTT.

The table lists this clone with a few counts. The chain couples TRBV11-2 to TRBJ2-7; D might be TRBD2 (6 bases). The CDR3 is 16 amino acids. Germline loops: CDR1 SGHAT, CDR2 FQNNGV. The V gene lost 2 bases and the J gene lost 5 bases, with 19 bases spanning the gap. For the CDR3, the DNA is TGTGCCAGCAGCTTAATCCAGCGGGCCTTCCCCCACGAGCAGTACTTC. Its translation: CASSLIQRAFPHEQYF.

The chain has TRBV19 and TRBJ1-5; D remains unclear. Between the trimmed V and J ends, which lost 6 bases and 2 bases, there was a span of 5 bases. Germline V gene sequence: CDR1 LNHDA, CDR2 SQIVND (reference sequence). The CDR3 is 12 amino acids. The CDR3 loop reads CASRFGNQPQHF. CDR3 bases: TGTGCCAGTAGGTTCGGCAATCAGCCCCAGCATTTT.

V and J are TRBV7-3 and TRBJ1-2; 7 positions agree with TRBD1. V lost 0 bases to trimming and J lost 8 bases; unmatched junction nucleotides: 6. The CDR3 is 14 amino acids. Germline loops: CDR1 SGHTA, CDR2 FQGTGA. CDR3: CASSLTGTVGGYTF. The CDR3 DNA is TGTGCCAGCAGCTTAACCGGGACAGTCGGGGGCTACACCTTC.